The clone carrying this T cell receptor (beta chain) was counted many times. RNA transcripts gave rise to amplified TCR beta CDR3 regions. First-round RT-PCR with HTBI primers amplified the TCR CDR3 region. TCRdb recomputed calls from the multiplex PCR reads with MiXCR, one row per CDR3 protein. The data show almost 600,000 distinct CDR3 sequences, around 13% seen once. This sample stems from a study of T cells in Graves' hyperthyroidism and ophthalmopathy. CDR3 length: 14 residues. CDR1 is MNHEY and CDR2 is SMNVEV in the germline V gene (reference sequence). V was clipped by 7 bases and J by 7 bases; unmatched bases: 8.

The TCR originated in a woman in her thirties with Graves' hyperthyroidism that later progressed to Graves' ophthalmopathy. Sequencing was done on a sample of blood. The chain carries TRBV27 and TRBJ2-1; 9 bases are a match to TRBD2. The CDR3 is CASKGSGSGNEQFF. Written as DNA, the CDR3 is TGTGCCAGCAAAGGTAGCGGGAGTGGAAATGAGCAGTTCTTC.